The rows below give T cell receptor beta chains drawn from one sample of a study of blood T cells in healthy people across ages. TCRdb re-derived calls from the 5' RACE reads in MiXCR, one entry per CDR3 protein. Of just over 800,000 distinct CDR3 sequences in the sample, around 62% were seen once. Material: blood. Source of these receptors: a man aged 25-45 years in good health. CDR3s leave out the opening cysteine and the closing phenylalanine or tryptophan.

v_gene	j_gene	CDR3aa
TRBV9	TRBJ2-1	ASSVDSYNEQF
TRBV10-3	TRBJ2-1	AIKAGDQNEQF
TRBV29-1	TRBJ1-1	SVDDRTIEAF
TRBV5-1	TRBJ1-1	ASSYSSRQEAF
TRBV14	TRBJ2-1	ASSPRGLAKYNEQF
TRBV27	TRBJ2-7	ASGLYSYEQY
TRBV5-1	TRBJ2-1	ASQQGASYNEQF
TRBV2	-	ASSDLGGKTYEQY
TRBV14	TRBJ1-2	ASSQSHGDGYT
TRBV25-1	-	ASSSPWTSGETQY
TRBV5-1	TRBJ1-4	ASSLDSDRWYEKLF
TRBV7-2	TRBJ2-6	ASSKDRGRGGANVLT
TRBV7-2	TRBJ1-5	ASSLATGNNQPQH
TRBV27	TRBJ2-1	ASSTGGGVDEQF
TRBV6-5	TRBJ2-1	ASSPNGVWADEQF
TRBV4-2	TRBJ2-7	ASSQAWDSPYEQY
TRBV7-9	TRBJ1-6	ASRNRGQEKNSPLH
TRBV29-1	TRBJ2-5	SVEASPQGWYQETQY
TRBV30	TRBJ1-2	AWEEANYGYT
TRBV6-2/TRBV6-3	TRBJ2-6	ASSYLAGPSGANVLT
TRBV7-3	TRBJ2-1	ASSFDRGAYNEQF
TRBV6-1	TRBJ2-3	ASLKGRADTQY
TRBV6-1	TRBJ1-3	ASSRDRAGNTIY
TRBV3-1	TRBJ2-7	ASSQDRQQY
TRBV6-1	-	ASSVGTSGGGRETQY
TRBV10-3	TRBJ2-3	AILSSSTDTQY
TRBV28	TRBJ1-2	ASSSPPGSYGYT
TRBV29-1	TRBJ1-2	SVSGSHYGYT
TRBV20-1	TRBJ2-3	SASRLGGLTDTQY
TRBV10-2	-	ASSEPSGTYEQY
TRBV6-1	TRBJ1-6	ASSDDNNSPLH
TRBV2	TRBJ2-7	ASREPLQGTKQY
TRBV29-1	TRBJ2-7	SVGGSPGYEQY
TRBV9	-	ASSVAGGEETQY
TRBV6-5	TRBJ2-7	ASSYSGTPSSYEQY
TRBV29-1	TRBJ2-1	SVALAGDNEQF
TRBV6-2/TRBV6-3	TRBJ1-5	ASRRTGGLNQPQH
TRBV7-9	TRBJ2-2	ASSWADHTGELF
TRBV12-3/TRBV12-4	TRBJ2-3	ASSLGGRGNLADTQY
TRBV18	TRBJ1-5	ASSPWGGSQPQH
TRBV6-2/TRBV6-3	TRBJ2-4	ASTNIANIQY
TRBV29-1	TRBJ1-4	SVEEPRGEKLF
TRBV20-1	TRBJ2-3	SAIGVWGNTDTQY
TRBV6-2/TRBV6-3	-	ASSYAQGFAYEQY
TRBV2	TRBJ2-5	ASTKDRESQETQY
TRBV4-3	TRBJ2-1	ASSYRWGENEQF
TRBV28	-	ASSSTGVLWTQY
TRBV3-1	TRBJ2-2	ASSHTGTLRTGELF
TRBV20-1	TRBJ2-1	SADGIHNEQF
TRBV20-1	TRBJ2-7	SASRDRDDEQY
TRBV6-2/TRBV6-3	-	ASSFRQGILETQY
TRBV7-3	TRBJ2-2	ASSLAPELTGELF
TRBV12-3/TRBV12-4	TRBJ2-7	ASRSDRGSSYEQY
TRBV7-2	TRBJ2-5	ASSLGSGEIGKETQY